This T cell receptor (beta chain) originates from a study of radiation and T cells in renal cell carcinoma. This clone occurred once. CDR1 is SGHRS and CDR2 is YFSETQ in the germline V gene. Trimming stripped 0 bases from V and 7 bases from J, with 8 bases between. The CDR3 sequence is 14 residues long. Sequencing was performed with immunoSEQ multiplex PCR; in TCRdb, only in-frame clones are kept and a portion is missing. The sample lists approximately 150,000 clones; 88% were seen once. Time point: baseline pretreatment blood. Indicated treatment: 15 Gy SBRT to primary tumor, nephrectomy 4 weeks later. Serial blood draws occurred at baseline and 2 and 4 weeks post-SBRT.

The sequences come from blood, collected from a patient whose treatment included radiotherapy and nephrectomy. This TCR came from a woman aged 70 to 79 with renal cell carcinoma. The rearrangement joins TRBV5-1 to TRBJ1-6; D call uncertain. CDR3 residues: CASSLGQENSPLHF. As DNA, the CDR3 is TGCGCCAGCAGCTTGGGGCAGGAAAATTCACCCCTCCACTTT.